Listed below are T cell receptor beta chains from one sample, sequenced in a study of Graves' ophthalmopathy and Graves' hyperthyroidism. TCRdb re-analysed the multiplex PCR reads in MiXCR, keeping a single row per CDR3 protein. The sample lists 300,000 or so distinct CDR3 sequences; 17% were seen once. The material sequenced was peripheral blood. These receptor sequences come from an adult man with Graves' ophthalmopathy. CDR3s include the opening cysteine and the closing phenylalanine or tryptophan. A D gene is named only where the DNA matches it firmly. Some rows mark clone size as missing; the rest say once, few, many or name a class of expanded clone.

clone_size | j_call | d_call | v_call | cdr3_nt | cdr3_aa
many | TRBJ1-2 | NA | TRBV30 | TGTGCCTGGAGTTCTGCGGGAACCTATGGCTACACCTTC | CAWSSAGTYGYTF
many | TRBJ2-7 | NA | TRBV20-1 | TGCAGTGTTGTGGGAGTCGTAAACGAGCAGTACTTC | CSVVGVVNEQYF
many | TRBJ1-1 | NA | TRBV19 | TGTGCCAGTAGTATTCAAGAACAGGGCTTCGACACTGAAGCTTTCTTT | CASSIQEQGFDTEAFF
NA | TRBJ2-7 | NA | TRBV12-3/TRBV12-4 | TGTGCCAGCAGTTTAAGTCAAATTGGCGAGCAGTACTTC | CASSLSQIGEQYF
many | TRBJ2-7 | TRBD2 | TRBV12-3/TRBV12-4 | TGTGCCAGCAGTCCCGCCGGTAGCGGGGCATACGAGCAGTACTTC | CASSPAGSGAYEQYF
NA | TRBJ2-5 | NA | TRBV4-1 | TGCGCCAGCAGCCACGAAAGGGGGACCCAGTACTTC | CASSHERGTQYF
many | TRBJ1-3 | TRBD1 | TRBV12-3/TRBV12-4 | TGTGCCAGCAGCACCGACAGGGGTAGGGGAAACACCATATATTTT | CASSTDRGRGNTIYF
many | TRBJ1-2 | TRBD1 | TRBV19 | TGTGCCAGTAGGCCACAGGGGTATGGCTACACCTTC | CASRPQGYGYTF
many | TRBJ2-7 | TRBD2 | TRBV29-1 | TGCAGCGTCCTTGGGGGACTATCGACCTACGAGCAGTACTTC | CSVLGGLSTYEQYF
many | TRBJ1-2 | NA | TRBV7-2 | TGTGCCAGCATCCCCGGGGGGCTCGGTAGCTACACCTTC | CASIPGGLGSYTF
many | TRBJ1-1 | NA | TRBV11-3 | TGTGCCAGCAGCTTATTCATGAACACTGAAGCTTTCTTT | CASSLFMNTEAFF
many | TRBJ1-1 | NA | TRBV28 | TGTGCCAGCAGTACGGTGACCCGGGGCACTGAAGCTTTCTTT | CASSTVTRGTEAFF
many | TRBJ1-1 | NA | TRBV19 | TGTGCCAGTAGGACCCCTGGCGGGAACACTGAAGCTTTCTTT | CASRTPGGNTEAFF
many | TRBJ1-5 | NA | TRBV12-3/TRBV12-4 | TGTGCCAGCACTATCGTAGGGGGTAGCAATCAGCCCCAGCATTTT | CASTIVGGSNQPQHF
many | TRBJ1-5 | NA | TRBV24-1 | TGTGCCACCAGTGATTTTGGGACCGAATTTAGCAATCAGCCCCAGCATTTT | CATSDFGTEFSNQPQHF
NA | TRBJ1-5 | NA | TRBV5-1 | TGCGCCAGCAGCTTGTCCCCGGGGAATAGCAATCAGCCCCAGCATTTT | CASSLSPGNSNQPQHF
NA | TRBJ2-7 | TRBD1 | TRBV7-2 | TGTGCCAGCGGAAAAGAGACAGGGGGCGGCTACGAGCAGTACTTC | CASGKETGGGYEQYF
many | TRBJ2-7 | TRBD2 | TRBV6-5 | TGTGCCAGCAGTTACTCTGGACTAGCGGGAGACTACGAGCAGTACTTC | CASSYSGLAGDYEQYF
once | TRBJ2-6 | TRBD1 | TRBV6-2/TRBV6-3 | TGTGCCAGCAGTGACAGGGTTTCTGGGGCCAACGTCCTGACTTTC | CASSDRVSGANVLTF
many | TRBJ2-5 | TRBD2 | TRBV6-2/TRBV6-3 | TGTGCCAGCAGGCCTAGCGGGGGGCCACAGGGGACCCAGTACTTC | CASRPSGGPQGTQYF
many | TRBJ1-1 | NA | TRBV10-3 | TGTGCCATCAGTGAGTCGAAGGCGGTGATGAACACTGAAGCTTTCTTT | CAISESKAVMNTEAFF
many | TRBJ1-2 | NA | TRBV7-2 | TGTGCCAGCAGCTTAAGAGCCGGGGATGGCTACACCTTC | CASSLRAGDGYTF
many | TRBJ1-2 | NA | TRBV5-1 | TGCGCCAGCAGCTTGACAGGACTCGCGTATGGCTACACCTTC | CASSLTGLAYGYTF
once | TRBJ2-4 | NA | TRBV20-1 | TGCAGTGCTAGACATACGACGGATCTAGCCAAAAACATTCAGTACTTC | CSARHTTDLAKNIQYF
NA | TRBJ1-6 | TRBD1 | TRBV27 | TGTGCCAGCAGGACAGGGGTTAATTCACCCCTCCACTTT | CASRTGVNSPLHF
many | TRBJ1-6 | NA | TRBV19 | TGTGCCAGTAGTACGTCAGGGTCACCCCTCCACTTT | CASSTSGSPLHF
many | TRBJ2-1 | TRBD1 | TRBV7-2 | TGTGCCAGCAGCTCCCTTGGGGACAGGGACTACGATGAGCAGTTCTTC | CASSSLGDRDYDEQFF
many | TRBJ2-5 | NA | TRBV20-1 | TGCAGAACCCGGGGAGGGACCCAGTACTTC | CRTRGGTQYF
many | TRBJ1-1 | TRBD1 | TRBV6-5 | TGTGCCAGCAGTTACTCGAGACAGGGTATGGGTGAAGCTTTCTTT | CASSYSRQGMGEAFF
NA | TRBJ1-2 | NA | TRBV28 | TGTGCCAGCAGTTTATCCGGGGGCGAGTGGAACTATGGCTACACCTTC | CASSLSGGEWNYGYTF
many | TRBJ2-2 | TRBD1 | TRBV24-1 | TGTGCCACCAGTGACCCGACAGGGAGAGGCGCGAACACCGGGGAGCTGTTTTTT | CATSDPTGRGANTGELFF
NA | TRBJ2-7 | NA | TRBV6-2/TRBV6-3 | TGTGCCAGCAGCCACGGGGGCGGAGGCGAGCAGTACTTC | CASSHGGGGEQYF
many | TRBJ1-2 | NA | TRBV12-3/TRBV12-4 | TGTGCCAGCAGCGGCGTGGCTTATGGCTACACCTTC | CASSGVAYGYTF
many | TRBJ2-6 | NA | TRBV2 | TGTGCCAGCAGTAAAGCTAGAGACCCTTCTGGGGCCAACGTCCTGACTTTC | CASSKARDPSGANVLTF
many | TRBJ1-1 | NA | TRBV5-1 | TGCGCCAGCAGCTTAGTCCCCCAGGGATTAGGTACTGAAGCTTTCTTT | CASSLVPQGLGTEAFF
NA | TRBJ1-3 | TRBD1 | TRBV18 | TGTGCCAGCTCACAACAGGGGACTGGAAACACCATATATTTT | CASSQQGTGNTIYF
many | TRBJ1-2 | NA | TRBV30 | TGTGCCTGGAGTGAGGGGACAAGGTCTGGCTACACCTTC | CAWSEGTRSGYTF
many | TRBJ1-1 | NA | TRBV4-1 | TGCGCCAGCAGCCAAAACCTACAGGACACTGAAGCTTTCTTT | CASSQNLQDTEAFF
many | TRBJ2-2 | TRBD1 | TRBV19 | TGTGCCAGCTCTCTCCCCCTAGGCAGGGGGTCCGGCACCGGGGAGCTGTTTTTT | CASSLPLGRGSGTGELFF
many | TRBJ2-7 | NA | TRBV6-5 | TGTGCCAGCAGTTACCGGGGGGCCGAGCAGTACTTC | CASSYRGAEQYF
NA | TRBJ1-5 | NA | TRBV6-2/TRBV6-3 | TGTGCCAGCAGATACTCAGGGAGTCTGTCCGGCCGGAATCAGCCCCAGCATTTT | CASRYSGSLSGRNQPQHF
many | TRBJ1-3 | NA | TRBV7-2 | TGTGCCAGCAGCTCCACCGCGAGGGGTTCCATATATTTT | CASSSTARGSIYF
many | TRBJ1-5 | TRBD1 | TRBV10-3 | TGTGCCTCTAAGAGCGGGACAGCCAATCAGCCCCAGCATTTT | CASKSGTANQPQHF
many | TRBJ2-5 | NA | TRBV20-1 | TGCAGTGCTGTACATAGAGGGGAGACCCAGTACTTC | CSAVHRGETQYF
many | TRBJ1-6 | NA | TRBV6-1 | TGTGCCAGCAGTGAAGGGGAATTTTCAAATTCACCCCTCCACTTT | CASSEGEFSNSPLHF
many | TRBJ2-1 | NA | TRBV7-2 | TGTGCCAGCAGCCCGGGGTGGCGGGGCTCCTACAATGAGCAGTTCTTC | CASSPGWRGSYNEQFF
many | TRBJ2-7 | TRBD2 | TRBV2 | TGTGCCAGCCCGGGGACTAGCGGGGGGATCGTGCTGTACGAGCAGTACTTC | CASPGTSGGIVLYEQYF
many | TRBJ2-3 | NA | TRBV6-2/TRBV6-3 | TGTGCCAGCAGTTACTCGGTTAGCACGGGGAGAGATACGCAGTATTTT | CASSYSVSTGRDTQYF
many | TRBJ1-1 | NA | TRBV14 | TGTGCCAGCAGCCAAGATCCAACCCCCACTGAAGCTTTCTTT | CASSQDPTPTEAFF
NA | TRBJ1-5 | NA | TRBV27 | TGTGCCAGCAGTTTATCGTTCACCGCTCAGCCCCAGCATTTT | CASSLSFTAQPQHF
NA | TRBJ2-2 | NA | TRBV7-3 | TGTGCCAGCAGCCAACCGGGGACGGTGAGAACCGGGGAGCTGTTTTTT | CASSQPGTVRTGELFF
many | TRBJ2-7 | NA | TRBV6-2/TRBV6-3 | TGTGCCACCCGGGCAGACTACGAGCAGTACTTC | CATRADYEQYF
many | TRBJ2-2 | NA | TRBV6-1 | TGTGCCAGCAGGATAACCGGGACGCCGAACACCGGGGAGCTGTTTTTT | CASRITGTPNTGELFF